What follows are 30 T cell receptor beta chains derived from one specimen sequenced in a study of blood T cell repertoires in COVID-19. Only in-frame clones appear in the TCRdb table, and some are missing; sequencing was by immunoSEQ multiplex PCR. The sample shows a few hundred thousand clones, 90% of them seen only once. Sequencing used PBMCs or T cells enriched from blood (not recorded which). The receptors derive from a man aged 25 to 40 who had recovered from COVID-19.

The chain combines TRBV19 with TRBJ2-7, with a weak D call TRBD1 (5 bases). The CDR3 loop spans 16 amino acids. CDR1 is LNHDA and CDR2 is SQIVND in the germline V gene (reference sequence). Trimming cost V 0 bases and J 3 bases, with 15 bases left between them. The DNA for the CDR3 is TGTGCCAGTAGTATAGAGGGTGGGGCAGCGTACTACGAGCAGTACTTC. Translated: CASSIEGGAAYYEQYF.

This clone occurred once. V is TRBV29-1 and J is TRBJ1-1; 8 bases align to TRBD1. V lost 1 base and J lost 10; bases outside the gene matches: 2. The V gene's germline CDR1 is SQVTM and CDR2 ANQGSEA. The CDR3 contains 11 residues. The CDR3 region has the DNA TGCAGCGTTGAAGTCCAGGGGGCAGCTTTCTTT. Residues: CSVEVQGAAFF. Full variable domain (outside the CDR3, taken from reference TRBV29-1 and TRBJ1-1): SAVISQKPSRDICQRGTSLTIQCQVDSQVTMMFWYRQQPGQSLTLIATANQGSEATYESGFVIDKFPISRPNLTFSTLTVSNMSPEDSSIYLCSVEVQGAAFFGQGTRLTVV.

Here the CDR3 DNA reads TGTGCCAGTAGGAGCGGGTGGAGCACTGAAGCTTTCTTT. It codes for CASRSGWSTEAFF. The chain joins TRBV19 to TRBJ1-1; D not resolved. The CDR3 consists of 13 residues. Germline assignment: CDR1 LNHDA and CDR2 SQIVND (reference sequence). The V gene lost 6 bases and the J gene lost 4 bases, with 12 bases spanning the gap.

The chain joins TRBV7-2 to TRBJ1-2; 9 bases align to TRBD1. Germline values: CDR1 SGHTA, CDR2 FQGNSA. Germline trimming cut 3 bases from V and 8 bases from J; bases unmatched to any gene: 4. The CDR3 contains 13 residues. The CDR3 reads CASSFRTGEGYTF. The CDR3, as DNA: TGTGCCAGCAGCTTTCGGACAGGGGAGGGCTACACCTTC. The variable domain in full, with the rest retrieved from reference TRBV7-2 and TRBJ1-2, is GAGVSQSPSNKVTEKGKDVELRCDPISGHTALYWYRQSLGQGLEFLIYFQGNSAPDKSGLPSDRFSAERTGGSVSTLTIQRTQQEDSAVYLCASSFRTGEGYTFGSGTRLTVV.

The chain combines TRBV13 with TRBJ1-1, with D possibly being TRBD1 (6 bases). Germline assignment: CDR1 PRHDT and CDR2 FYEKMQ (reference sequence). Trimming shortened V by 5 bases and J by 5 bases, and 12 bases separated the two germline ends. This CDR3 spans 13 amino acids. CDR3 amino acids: CASSRRTVTEAFF. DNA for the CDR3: TGTGCCAGCAGCCGCCGGACAGTTACTGAAGCTTTCTTT. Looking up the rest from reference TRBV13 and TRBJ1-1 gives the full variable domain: AAGVIQSPRHLIKEKRETATLKCYPIPRHDTVYWYQQGPGQDPQFLISFYEKMQSDKGSIPDRFSAQQFSDYHSELNMSSLELGDSALYFCASSRRTVTEAFFGQGTRLTVV.

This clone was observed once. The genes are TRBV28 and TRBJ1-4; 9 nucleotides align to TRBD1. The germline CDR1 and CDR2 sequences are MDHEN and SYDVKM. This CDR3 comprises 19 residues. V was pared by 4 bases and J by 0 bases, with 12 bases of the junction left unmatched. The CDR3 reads CASSSKTGGYGATNEKLFF. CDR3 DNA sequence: TGTGCCAGCAGTTCTAAGACAGGGGGTTATGGAGCAACTAATGAAAAACTGTTTTTT.

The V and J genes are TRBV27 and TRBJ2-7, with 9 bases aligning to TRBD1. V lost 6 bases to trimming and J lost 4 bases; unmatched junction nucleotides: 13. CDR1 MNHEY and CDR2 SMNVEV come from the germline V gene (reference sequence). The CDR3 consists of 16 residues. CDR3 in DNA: TGTGCCAGCAGCTATCAGTTCCGGGACAGGGATTACGAGCAGTACTTC. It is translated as CASSYQFRDRDYEQYF.

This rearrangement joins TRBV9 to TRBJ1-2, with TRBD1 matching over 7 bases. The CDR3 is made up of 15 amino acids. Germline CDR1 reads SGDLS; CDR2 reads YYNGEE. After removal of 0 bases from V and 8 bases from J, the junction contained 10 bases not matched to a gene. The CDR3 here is CASSVDLTGTEGYTF. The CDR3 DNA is TGTGCCAGCAGCGTAGATCTCACCGGGACAGAGGGCTACACCTTC.

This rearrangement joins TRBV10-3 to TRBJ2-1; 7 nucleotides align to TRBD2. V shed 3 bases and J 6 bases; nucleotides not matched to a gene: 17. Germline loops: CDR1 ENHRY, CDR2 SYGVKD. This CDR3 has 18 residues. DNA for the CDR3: TGTGCCATCAGTGACACTAGCGCCCTGGGCATCTGGGGCAATGAGCAGTTCTTC. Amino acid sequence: CAISDTSALGIWGNEQFF.

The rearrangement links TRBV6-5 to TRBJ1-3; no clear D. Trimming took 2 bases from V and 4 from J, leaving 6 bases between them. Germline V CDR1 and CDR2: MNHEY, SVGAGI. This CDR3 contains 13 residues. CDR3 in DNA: TGTGCCAGCAGTTACGGGCAGGGAAACACCATATATTTT. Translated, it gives CASSYGQGNTIYF.

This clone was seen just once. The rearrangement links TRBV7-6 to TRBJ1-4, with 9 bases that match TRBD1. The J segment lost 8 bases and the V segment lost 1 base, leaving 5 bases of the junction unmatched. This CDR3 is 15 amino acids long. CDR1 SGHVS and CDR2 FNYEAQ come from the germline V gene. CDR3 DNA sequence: TGTGCCAGCAGCTTAGGGACAGGGGCTTTGGAAAAACTGTTTTTT. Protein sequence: CASSLGTGALEKLFF.

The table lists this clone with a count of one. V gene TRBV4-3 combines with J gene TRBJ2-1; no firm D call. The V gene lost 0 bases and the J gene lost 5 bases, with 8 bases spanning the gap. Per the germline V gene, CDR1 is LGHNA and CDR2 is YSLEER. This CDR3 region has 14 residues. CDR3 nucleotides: TGCGCCAGCAGCCAAGATAATGTTGACAATGAGCAGTTCTTC. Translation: CASSQDNVDNEQFF.

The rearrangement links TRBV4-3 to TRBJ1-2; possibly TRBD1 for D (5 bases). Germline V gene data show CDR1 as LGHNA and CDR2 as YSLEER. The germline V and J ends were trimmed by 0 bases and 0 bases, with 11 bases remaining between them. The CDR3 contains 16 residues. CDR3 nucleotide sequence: TGCGCCAGCAGCCAAGATCTAGGGGCTCCTAACTATGGCTACACCTTC. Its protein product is CASSQDLGAPNYGYTF.

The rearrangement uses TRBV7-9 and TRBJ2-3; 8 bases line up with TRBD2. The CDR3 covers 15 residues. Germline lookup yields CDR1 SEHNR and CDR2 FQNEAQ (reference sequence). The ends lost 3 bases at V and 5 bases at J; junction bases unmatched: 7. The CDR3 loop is CASSLAGGALDTQYF. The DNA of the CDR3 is TGTGCCAGCAGCTTGGCCGGGGGGGCCTTAGATACGCAGTATTTT.

The CDR3 sequence is CASSPGRGTGRLYGYTF. Written as DNA, the CDR3 is TGTGCCAGCAGCCCCGGCCGGGGGACAGGGAGACTATATGGCTACACCTTC. V is TRBV7-9 and J is TRBJ1-2; 9 positions match TRBD1. The CDR3 contains 17 residues. Germline loops: CDR1 SEHNR, CDR2 FQNEAQ (reference sequence). Losses at the gene ends were 5 bases for V and 5 bases for J; bases not matched to a gene: 15.

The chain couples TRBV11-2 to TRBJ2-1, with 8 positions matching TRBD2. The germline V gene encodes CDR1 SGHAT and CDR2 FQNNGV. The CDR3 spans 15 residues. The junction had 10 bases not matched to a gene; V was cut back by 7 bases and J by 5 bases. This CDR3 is CASNVAGLPNNEQFF. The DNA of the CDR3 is TGTGCCAGCAACGTAGCGGGACTCCCGAACAATGAGCAGTTCTTC. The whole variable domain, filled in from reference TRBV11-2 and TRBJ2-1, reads EAGVAQSPRYKIIEKRQSVAFWCNPISGHATLYWYQQILGQGPKLLIQFQNNGVVDDSQLPKDRFSAERLKGVDSTLKIQPAKLEDSAVYLCASNVAGLPNNEQFFGPGTRLTVL.

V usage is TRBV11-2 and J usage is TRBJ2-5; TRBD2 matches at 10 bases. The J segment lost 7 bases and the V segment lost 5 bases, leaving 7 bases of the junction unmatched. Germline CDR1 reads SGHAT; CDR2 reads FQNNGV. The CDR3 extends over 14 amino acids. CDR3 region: CASSPLAGGMTQYF. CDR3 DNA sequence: TGTGCCAGCAGCCCGTTAGCGGGGGGCATGACCCAGTACTTC.

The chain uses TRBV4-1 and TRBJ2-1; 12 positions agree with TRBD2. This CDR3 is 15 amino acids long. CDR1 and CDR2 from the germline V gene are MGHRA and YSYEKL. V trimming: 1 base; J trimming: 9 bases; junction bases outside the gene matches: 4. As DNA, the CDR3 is TGCGCCAGCAGCCAAGCTAGCGGGGGGGCTGGTGAGCAGTTCTTC. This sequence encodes CASSQASGGAGEQFF.

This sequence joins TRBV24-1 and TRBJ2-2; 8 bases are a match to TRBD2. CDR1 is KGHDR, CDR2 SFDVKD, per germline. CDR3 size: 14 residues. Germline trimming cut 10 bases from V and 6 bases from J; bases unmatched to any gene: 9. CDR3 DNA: TGTGCCACAGCGGGACTAGGATTTCCCGGGGAGCTGTTTTTT. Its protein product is CATAGLGFPGELFF.

CDR3 residues: CASSHVSGRSYEQYF. The CDR3, as DNA: TGTGCCAGCAGCCACGTTAGCGGGAGGTCCTACGAGCAGTACTTC. The V gene is TRBV27, the J gene TRBJ2-7, with 10 bases aligning to TRBD2. The CDR3 runs to 15 residues. Trimming took 6 bases from V and 1 from J; bases not matched to a gene: 6. Germline assignment: CDR1 MNHEY and CDR2 SMNVEV (reference sequence).

CDR3 nucleotide sequence: TGCGCCAGCAGCTTGGAAGTCGGTAGCTATGGCTACACCTTC. Residues: CASSLEVGSYGYTF. The V gene is TRBV5-1, the J gene TRBJ1-2; D is undetermined. Per the germline V gene, CDR1 is SGHRS and CDR2 is YFSETQ. The V end lost 0 bases, the J end lost 4 bases, and 10 bases lay between the germline ends. The CDR3 has 14 amino acids.

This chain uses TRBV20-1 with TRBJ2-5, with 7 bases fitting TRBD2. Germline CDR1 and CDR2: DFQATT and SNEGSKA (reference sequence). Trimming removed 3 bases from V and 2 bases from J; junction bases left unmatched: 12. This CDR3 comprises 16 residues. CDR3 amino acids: CSASDLRRTRQETQYF. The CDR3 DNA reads TGCAGTGCTAGTGACCTTCGACGGACTAGACAAGAGACCCAGTACTTC.

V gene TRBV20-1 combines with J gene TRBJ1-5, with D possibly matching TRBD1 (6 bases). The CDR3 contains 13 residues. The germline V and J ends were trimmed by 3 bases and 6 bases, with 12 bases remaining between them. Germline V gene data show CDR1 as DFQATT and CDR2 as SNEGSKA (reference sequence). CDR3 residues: CSASAGGVQPQHF. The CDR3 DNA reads TGCAGTGCTAGTGCTGGGGGCGTTCAGCCCCAGCATTTT.

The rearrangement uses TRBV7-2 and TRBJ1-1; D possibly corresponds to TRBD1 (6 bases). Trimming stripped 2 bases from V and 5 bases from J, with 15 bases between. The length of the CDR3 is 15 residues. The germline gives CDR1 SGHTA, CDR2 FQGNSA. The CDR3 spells CASSLQGSMGTEAFF. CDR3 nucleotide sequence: TGTGCCAGCAGCTTACAGGGGAGTATGGGGACTGAAGCTTTCTTT.

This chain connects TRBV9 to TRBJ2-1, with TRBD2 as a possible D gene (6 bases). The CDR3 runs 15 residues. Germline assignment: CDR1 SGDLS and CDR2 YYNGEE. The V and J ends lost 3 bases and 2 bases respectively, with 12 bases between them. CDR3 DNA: TGTGCCAGCAGCGGTGGGACTCTCGCCTACAATGAGCAGTTCTTC. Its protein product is CASSGGTLAYNEQFF.

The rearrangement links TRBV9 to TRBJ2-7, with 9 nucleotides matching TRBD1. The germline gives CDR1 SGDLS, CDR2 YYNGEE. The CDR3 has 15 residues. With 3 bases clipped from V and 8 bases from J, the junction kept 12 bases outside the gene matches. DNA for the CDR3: TGTGCCAGCAGCGCCCAAGGGACAGGGATTGGGAAGCAGTACTTC. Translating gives CASSAQGTGIGKQYF.

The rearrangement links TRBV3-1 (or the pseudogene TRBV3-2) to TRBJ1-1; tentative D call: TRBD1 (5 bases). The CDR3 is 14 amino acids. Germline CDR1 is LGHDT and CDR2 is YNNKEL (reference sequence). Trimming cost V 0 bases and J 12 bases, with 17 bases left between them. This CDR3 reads CASSQDQFGGKSFF. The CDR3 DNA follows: TGTGCCAGCAGCCAAGATCAGTTCGGGGGGAAATCTTTCTTT.

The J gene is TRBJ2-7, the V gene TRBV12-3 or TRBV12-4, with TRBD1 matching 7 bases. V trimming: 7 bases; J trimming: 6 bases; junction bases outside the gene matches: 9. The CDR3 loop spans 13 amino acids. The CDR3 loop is CASNRQGFSEQYF. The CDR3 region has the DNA TGTGCCAGCAATCGACAGGGATTTTCCGAGCAGTACTTC.

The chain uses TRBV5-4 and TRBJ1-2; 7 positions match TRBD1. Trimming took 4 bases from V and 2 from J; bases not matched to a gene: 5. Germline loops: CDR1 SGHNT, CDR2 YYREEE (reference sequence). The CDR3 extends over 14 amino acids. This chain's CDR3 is CASSRGTENYGYTF. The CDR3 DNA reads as TGTGCCAGCAGCCGCGGGACAGAGAACTATGGCTACACCTTC.

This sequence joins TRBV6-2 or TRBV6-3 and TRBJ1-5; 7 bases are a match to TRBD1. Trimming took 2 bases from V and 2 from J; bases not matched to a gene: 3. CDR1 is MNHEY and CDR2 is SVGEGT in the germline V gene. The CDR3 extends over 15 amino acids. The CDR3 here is CASSYKGQRNQPQHF. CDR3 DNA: TGTGCCAGCAGTTACAAGGGACAGCGCAATCAGCCCCAGCATTTT.